These 11 T cell receptor beta chains were sequenced from one sample in a study of blood T cell repertoires in COVID-19. Only in-frame clones appear in the TCRdb table, and some are missing; sequencing was by immunoSEQ multiplex PCR. This sample has 150,000 or so clones, with roughly 84% found just once. The sequenced sample consisted of peripheral blood. These receptors all come from a man in his sixties with COVID-19, enrolled during active disease.

The chain links TRBV3-1 (or the pseudogene TRBV3-2) to TRBJ1-5, with TRBD1 matching over 7 bases. V dropped 4 bases and J dropped 2; count of bases not matched to a gene: 11. CDR3 length: 17 amino acids. The germline V gene has CDR1 LGHDT and CDR2 YNNKEL (reference sequence). The CDR3 nucleotides read TGTGCCAGCAGCCCTACACACCGACAGGGAGGCAATCAGCCCCAGCATTTT. Protein: CASSPTHRQGGNQPQHF.

CDR3 bases: TGTGCCTCCAGACGGTCTAGTACCGGGGAGCTGTTTTTT. This gives the protein CASRRSSTGELFF. The chain couples TRBV7-9 to TRBJ2-2; the D is unclear. This CDR3 comprises 13 residues. V lost 11 bases and J lost 5, with 15 bases in between. Germline loops: CDR1 SEHNR, CDR2 FQNEAQ (reference sequence).

This chain links TRBV7-2 with TRBJ2-4; 14 nucleotides line up with TRBD2. The germline V gene has CDR1 SGHTA and CDR2 FQGNSA. The CDR3 has 18 amino acids. The junction had 6 bases not matched to a gene; V was cut back by 5 bases and J by 0 bases. The CDR3 coding sequence is TGTGCCAGCAGCGGGACTAGCGGGAGTCCCCTAGCCAAAAACATTCAGTACTTC. It encodes CASSGTSGSPLAKNIQYF.

This sequence joins TRBV19 and TRBJ2-3; TRBD2 matches at 9 bases. Germline CDR1 and CDR2: LNHDA and SQIVND (reference sequence). The CDR3 covers 16 residues. The J segment lost 5 bases and the V segment lost 3 bases, leaving 9 bases of the junction unmatched. The CDR3 spells CASSITAGGPKDTQYF. For the CDR3, the DNA is TGTGCCAGTAGTATTACTGCGGGGGGGCCTAAAGATACGCAGTATTTT.

The rearrangement uses TRBV7-2 and TRBJ2-5; 7 nucleotides align to TRBD1. Germline CDR1 is SGHTA and CDR2 is FQGNSA. The CDR3 spans 15 residues. J lost 3 bases, V lost 5 bases, and 9 bases had no gene match. CDR3 coding DNA: TGTGCCAGCAGCCCACGACAGGGACGGGAAGAGACCCAGTACTTC. It specifies CASSPRQGREETQYF.

This clone was seen a single time. The chain recombines TRBV24-1 with TRBJ2-1, with 10 bases that match TRBD1. V was clipped by 1 base and J by 9 bases; unmatched bases: 8. The CDR3 runs 16 residues. The germline V gene has CDR1 KGHDR and CDR2 SFDVKD. CDR3 region: CATSDLAGTGVSEQFF. As DNA, the CDR3 is TGTGCCACCAGTGATTTAGCTGGGACAGGGGTCAGTGAGCAGTTCTTC.

CDR3 nucleotide sequence: TGTGCCAGCAGCCAAGATACGGGCAGGGGGCCAGCTTTCTTT. Amino acid sequence: CASSQDTGRGPAFF. The rearrangement uses TRBV4-2 and TRBJ1-1; 8 bases line up with TRBD1. Losses at the gene ends were 0 bases for V and 10 bases for J; bases not matched to a gene: 7. Per the germline V gene, CDR1 is LGHNA and CDR2 is YNFKEQ. CDR3 length: 14 amino acids.

V and J are TRBV2 and TRBJ1-4; unclear D gene. The V end was cut by 6 bases, the J end by 3 bases, with 11 bases between. Germline V gene lookup returns CDR1 SNHLY and CDR2 FYNNEI. CDR3 length equals 14 residues. The CDR3 is CASSGQASNEKLFF. CDR3 coding DNA: TGTGCCAGCAGCGGTCAGGCGTCTAATGAAAAACTGTTTTTT.

The chain uses TRBV10-3 and TRBJ1-1, with D unresolved. Germline-derived CDR1 and CDR2 are ENHRY and SYGVKD. The CDR3 loop spans 14 amino acids. The V and J ends lost 6 bases and 5 bases respectively, with 16 bases between them. The CDR3 region is CAIRADGERTEAFF. The CDR3 DNA reads TGTGCCATCAGGGCGGACGGGGAGAGAACTGAAGCTTTCTTT.

The chain is built from TRBV3-1 (or the pseudogene TRBV3-2) and TRBJ1-4; 9 bases match TRBD1. V shed 4 bases, J shed 8 bases, and the junction held 14 bases outside the gene matches. Germline CDR1 and CDR2: LGHDT and YNNKEL (reference sequence). The CDR3 consists of 17 residues. CDR3 loop: CASSLGPPRDRDEKLFF. The DNA of the CDR3 is TGTGCCAGCAGCCTGGGACCTCCCCGGGACAGGGACGAAAAACTGTTTTTT.

CDR3 nucleotides: TGTGCCAGCAGTTACCTCGGACAGGGGTTTTACGAGCAGTACTTC. It is translated as CASSYLGQGFYEQYF. This chain links TRBV6-2 or TRBV6-3 with TRBJ2-7; 9 positions match TRBD1. V was clipped by 2 bases and J by 4 bases; unmatched bases: 6. CDR1 MNHEY and CDR2 SVGEGT come from the germline V gene. The CDR3 is made up of 15 amino acids.